The 30 T cell receptor beta chains presented below share a single source sample, sequenced in a study of cytomegalovirus exposure and HLA in healthy donors. Generated by immunoSEQ multiplex PCR, the TCRdb table keeps only in-frame clones and is missing some. The table records 65,000 to 70,000 clones, about 89% of them present only once. The sequenced sample consisted of PBMCs. The receptors here all came from a man in his late teens or twenties in good health and CMV-seronegative.

V is TRBV28 and J is TRBJ1-5; a possible D gene is TRBD1 (6 bases). This CDR3 has 18 amino acids. CDR1 and CDR2 from the germline V gene are MDHEN and SYDVKM. The ends were cut back, 7 bases at V and 0 bases at J, with 22 bases in the middle. This CDR3 reads CASIAAGQQGYSNQPQHF. CDR3 nucleotide sequence: TGTGCCAGCATCGCGGCAGGTCAGCAGGGGTATAGCAATCAGCCCCAGCATTTT.

The sample holds one count of this clone. The chain couples TRBV29-1 to TRBJ2-1; D possibly corresponds to TRBD1 (6 bases). With 5 bases removed from V and 2 bases from J, the gap between germline ends came to 10 bases. The CDR3 is 13 amino acids. Germline V CDR1 and CDR2: SQVTM, ANQGSEA. The CDR3 loop is CSVQRGTYNEQFF. CDR3 coding DNA: TGCAGCGTTCAAAGGGGGACCTACAATGAGCAGTTCTTC.

The rearrangement uses TRBV29-1 and TRBJ2-7; D possibly corresponds to TRBD1 (6 bases). Trimming left V 7 bases short and J 4 bases short, with 11 bases between. This CDR3 is built from 11 residues. Germline assignment: CDR1 SQVTM and CDR2 ANQGSEA. CDR3 coding DNA: TGCAGCGCCCGAACAGGGTACGAGCAGTACTTC. It translates to CSARTGYEQYF.

V and J are TRBV12-5 and TRBJ2-3, with 7 positions matching TRBD1. CDR1 LGHNT and CDR2 FRNRAP come from the germline V gene. The CDR3 contains 16 residues. V gave up 1 base and J gave up 4 bases; unmatched junction bases: 8. DNA for the CDR3: TGTGCTAGTGGTTTGGGGCCAGGGGGTTTCCCAGATACGCAGTATTTT. Residues: CASGLGPGGFPDTQYF.

This rearrangement joins TRBV2 to TRBJ2-6; D possibly corresponds to TRBD1 (6 bases). V shed 6 bases and J shed 6 bases, with 15 bases lying between them. The CDR3 totals 15 residues. The germline V gene has CDR1 SNHLY and CDR2 FYNNEI. The CDR3 nucleotides are TGTGCCAGCAGCGCAGGACAGTCAGAGGCCAACGTCCTGACTTTC. Translated: CASSAGQSEANVLTF.

The rearrangement uses TRBV5-1 and TRBJ2-5, with D possibly TRBD2 on 6 matching bases. There are 14 residues in the CDR3. The V end was cut by 4 bases, the J end by 1 base, with 11 bases between. The germline V gene encodes CDR1 SGHRS and CDR2 YFSETQ. CDR3 in amino acids: CASSIRTIQETQYF. DNA for the CDR3: TGCGCCAGCAGCATCCGGACTATCCAAGAGACCCAGTACTTC. The full variable domain, in which reference TRBV5-1 and TRBJ2-5 provide the parts outside the CDR3, is KAGVTQTPRYLIKTRGQQVTLSCSPISGHRSVSWYQQTPGQGLQFLFEYFSETQRNKGNFPGRFSGRQFSNSRSEMNVSTLELGDSALYLCASSIRTIQETQYFGPGTRLLVL.

The rearrangement uses TRBV7-2 and TRBJ2-7; D perhaps matches TRBD2 (5 bases). V lost 4 bases and J 7 bases, leaving 17 bases between the germline ends. Germline CDR1 SGHTA, CDR2 FQGNSA. The CDR3 has 14 residues. CDR3 DNA sequence: TGTGCCAGCAGCTCGCGAACATACGAGGGAGAGCAGTACTTC. Encoded protein: CASSSRTYEGEQYF.

The chain links TRBV18 to TRBJ1-1; tentatively, D is TRBD1 (6 bases). Germline lookup yields CDR1 KGHSH and CDR2 LQKENI. V was clipped by 2 bases and J by 1 base, with 11 bases between them. The CDR3 runs to 15 residues. The CDR3 nucleotides read TGTGCCAGCTCACCAAAACAGGGAGAGAACACTGAAGCTTTCTTT. Translation: CASSPKQGENTEAFF.

This chain uses TRBV13 with TRBJ2-5; D may be TRBD1 (5 bases). CDR1 and CDR2 from the germline V gene are PRHDT and FYEKMQ (reference sequence). This CDR3 region has 13 residues. V dropped 3 bases and J dropped 1 base, with 6 bases sitting between them. CDR3: CASSLDIQETQYF. CDR3 sequence (DNA): TGTGCCAGCAGCTTGGACATCCAAGAGACCCAGTACTTC.

CDR3 sequence: CASSGLASTDTQYF. The CDR3 nucleotides read TGTGCCAGCAGTGGGCTAGCGAGCACAGATACGCAGTATTTT. The chain joins TRBV4-2 to TRBJ2-3; tentative D call: TRBD2 (6 bases). CDR3 length: 14 residues. Trimming took off 6 bases at V and 0 bases at J, with 10 bases between the two ends. The V gene's germline CDR1 is LGHNA and CDR2 YNFKEQ.

This clone was observed a single time. V usage is TRBV5-1 and J usage is TRBJ2-7; 9 bases are shared with TRBD1. CDR1 is SGHRS, CDR2 YFSETQ, per germline. V lost 0 bases and J lost 1; bases outside the gene matches: 8. CDR3 length: 17 residues. In DNA, the CDR3 is TGCGCCAGCAGCTTGGGGGGACAGGGTGAGGGGTCCTACGAGCAGTACTTC. Protein: CASSLGGQGEGSYEQYF.

The V gene is TRBV5-1, the J gene TRBJ2-7; 11 bases are a match to TRBD1. Germline V gene sequence: CDR1 SGHRS, CDR2 YFSETQ. V was clipped by 1 base and J by 3 bases; unmatched bases: 3. The CDR3 is made up of 15 amino acids. CDR3 nucleotides: TGCGCCAGCAGCTTGTACGGGACAGGGGGCTACGAGCAGTACTTC. It encodes CASSLYGTGGYEQYF.

The V call is TRBV5-8, the J call TRBJ2-3, with 7 bases matching TRBD1. This CDR3 is 14 amino acids long. Germline V lookup: CDR1 SGHTS, CDR2 YDEGEE. V gave up 3 bases and J gave up 1 base; unmatched junction bases: 2. The CDR3 DNA reads as TGTGCCAGCAGCTACGGACAGGGCACAGATACGCAGTATTTT. This sequence encodes CASSYGQGTDTQYF.

This rearrangement joins TRBV19 to TRBJ1-1, with D tentatively TRBD1 (6 bases). The V gene lost 7 bases and the J gene lost 12 bases, with 15 bases spanning the gap. The length of the CDR3 is 11 residues. CDR1 is LNHDA, CDR2 SQIVND, per germline (reference sequence). As DNA, the CDR3 is TGTGCCAGTAATGCGGGGGGCACGACTTTCTTT. It encodes CASNAGGTTFF.

V is TRBV2 and J is TRBJ2-5; 12 bases align to TRBD2. The CDR3 covers 15 residues. V shed 6 bases and J 5 bases; nucleotides not matched to a gene: 7. Germline V gene lookup returns CDR1 SNHLY and CDR2 FYNNEI. CDR3 residues: CASRGLAGNAETQYF. CDR3 coding DNA: TGTGCCAGCAGAGGACTAGCGGGGAATGCGGAGACCCAGTACTTC.

V and J are TRBV4-3 and TRBJ1-2; TRBD1 aligns across 8 bases. In germline, CDR1 is LGHNA, CDR2 YSLEER. CDR3 length: 16 amino acids. Trimming removed 0 bases from V and 3 bases from J; junction bases left unmatched: 6. This CDR3 reads CASSQEDREQHYGYTF. CDR3 in DNA: TGCGCCAGCAGCCAAGAGGACAGGGAACAACACTATGGCTACACCTTC.

V gene TRBV10-3 combines with J gene TRBJ2-5; D gene uncertain. The germline V and J ends were trimmed by 2 bases and 4 bases, with 8 bases remaining between them. This CDR3 region has 13 residues. Germline V lookup: CDR1 ENHRY, CDR2 SYGVKD. The CDR3, as DNA: TGTGCCATCAGTGAGGTTCGAGCAGAGACCCAGTACTTC. Protein product: CAISEVRAETQYF.

J is TRBJ2-1 and V is TRBV6-4, with TRBD2 matching 9 bases. Germline V lookup: CDR1 MRHNA, CDR2 SNTAGT. The CDR3 is 15 amino acids. Trimming removed 5 bases from V and 0 bases from J; junction bases left unmatched: 2. The DNA of the CDR3 is TGTGCCAGCAGTTATAGCGGGAGCTCCTACAATGAGCAGTTCTTC. Its protein is CASSYSGSSYNEQFF.

The J gene is TRBJ2-2, the V gene TRBV6-6, with 8 bases matching TRBD1. This CDR3 is 15 amino acids long. Germline CDR1 reads MNHNY; CDR2 reads SVGAGI (reference sequence). The J segment lost 9 bases and the V segment lost 6 bases, leaving 12 bases of the junction unmatched. DNA for the CDR3: TGTGCCAGCAGCTTACCAGGGGGCCAATTAAGGGAGCTGTTTTTT. This encodes CASSLPGGQLRELFF.

CDR3 residues: CASTGTGKGNTIYF. The DNA for the CDR3 is TGTGCCAGTACCGGGACAGGGAAAGGAAACACCATATATTTT. The chain recombines TRBV19 with TRBJ1-3; TRBD1 matches 9 bases. CDR3 size: 14 residues. The germline V gene has CDR1 LNHDA and CDR2 SQIVND (reference sequence). Trimming took 7 bases from V and 4 from J; bases not matched to a gene: 5.

This clone came up once. V gene TRBV14 combines with J gene TRBJ2-7, with a tentative D call TRBD2 (6 bases). Trimming left V 4 bases short and J 2 bases short, with 12 bases between. The CDR3 is 14 residues long. Germline V gene lookup returns CDR1 SGHDN and CDR2 FVKESK. Here the CDR3 DNA reads TGTGCCAGCAGCCGTGGGGGGACTCCCTACGAGCAGTACTTC. Translation gives CASSRGGTPYEQYF.

The chain has TRBV27 and TRBJ2-7; 9 bases line up with TRBD1. V shed 2 bases, J shed 3 bases, and the junction held 2 bases outside the gene matches. Germline CDR1 MNHEY, CDR2 SMNVEV (reference sequence). The CDR3 loop spans 14 amino acids. CDR3 loop: CASSLDRGIYEQYF. The CDR3 bases are TGTGCCAGCAGTTTAGACAGGGGGATCTACGAGCAGTACTTC.

This chain uses TRBV10-1 with TRBJ2-1, with D tentatively TRBD1 (6 bases). Germline CDR1 is WNHNN and CDR2 is SYGVQD (reference sequence). The CDR3 is made up of 15 amino acids. The V gene lost 2 bases and the J gene lost 12 bases, with 20 bases spanning the gap. In DNA, the CDR3 is TGCGCCAGCAGTGAGAGGGGGATCCCCTTTAAAGGGCAGTTCTTC. It encodes CASSERGIPFKGQFF.

This clone was seen more than once but under ten times. This rearrangement joins TRBV5-5 to TRBJ2-3; 10 bases are a match to TRBD1. The trim removed 2 bases at V and 5 bases at J, leaving 5 bases unmatched. The CDR3 is made up of 15 amino acids. Germline-derived CDR1 and CDR2 are SGHKS and YYEKEE (reference sequence). This chain's CDR3 is CASSFGDRGQDTQYF. CDR3 DNA: TGTGCCAGCAGCTTTGGGGACAGGGGACAAGATACGCAGTATTTT.

This chain connects TRBV21-1 to TRBJ2-7; the table assigns TRBD2, which was not confirmed against the DNA. TRBV21-1 is a pseudogene. The CDR3 covers 21 residues. The CDR3 spells CASSKARGSSGRAKGSYEQYF. The CDR3 DNA is TGTGCCAGCAGCAAAGCGCGGGGGTCTAGCGGGAGGGCTAAGGGTTCCTACGAGCAGTACTTC.

V is TRBV29-1 and J is TRBJ1-2; 9 nucleotides agree with TRBD1. Germline values: CDR1 SQVTM, CDR2 ANQGSEA. The ends lost 5 bases at V and 4 bases at J; junction bases unmatched: 5. The CDR3 consists of 13 residues. DNA of the CDR3: TGCAGCGTTCGAGGACAGGGGAGCTATGGCTACACCTTC. The encoded protein is CSVRGQGSYGYTF.

This rearrangement joins TRBV15 to TRBJ2-1; TRBD2 matches 9 bases. Germline CDR1 is LNHNV and CDR2 is YYDKDF (reference sequence). The V gene end was trimmed by 0 bases and the J gene end by 9 bases; junction bases not matched to a gene: 12. The CDR3 sequence is 17 residues long. Written as DNA, the CDR3 is TGTGCCACCAGCAGAGATAGACGACTAGCGGCTGGGGGTGAGCAGTTCTTC. This codes for CATSRDRRLAAGGEQFF.

CDR3 nucleotide sequence: TGTGCCAGCAGTTTATTCGGGACAGCCACCGGGGAGCTGTTTTTT. Amino acids: CASSLFGTATGELFF. The chain is built from TRBV28 and TRBJ2-2; TRBD1 matches at 7 bases. The CDR3 is 15 amino acids. The trim removed 1 base at V and 4 bases at J, leaving 3 bases unmatched. CDR1 and CDR2 (germline): MDHEN, SYDVKM. The complete variable domain, with remaining parts taken from reference TRBV28 and TRBJ2-2, reads DVKVTQSSRYLVKRTGEKVFLECVQDMDHENMFWYRQDPGLGLRLIYFSYDVKMKEKGDIPEGYSVSREKKERFSLILESASTNQTSMYLCASSLFGTATGELFFGEGSRLTVL.

This rearrangement joins TRBV5-6 to TRBJ1-1; D is unresolved. Between the trimmed V and J ends, which lost 3 bases and 5 bases, there was a span of 8 bases. This CDR3 contains 12 residues. The germline V gene encodes CDR1 SGHDT and CDR2 YYEEEE. CDR3 DNA sequence: TGTGCCAGCAGCTCCCCCCAGACTGAAGCTTTCTTT. The encoded protein is CASSSPQTEAFF.

The chain uses TRBV19 and TRBJ1-2; D gene unclear. Germline values: CDR1 LNHDA, CDR2 SQIVND (reference sequence). CDR3 length equals 16 residues. V was cut by 7 bases and J by 2 bases, with 20 bases left in between. CDR3 DNA: TGTGCCAGTAAGTCGCGGGAGACAACGTCCAACTATGGCTACACCTTC. Translating gives CASKSRETTSNYGYTF.